The source of this T cell receptor beta chain is a study of shared clonotypes between healthy human individuals. Study summary: The plates for each donor numbered three CD4 naive, three CD4 memory, two CD8 naive and one CD8 memory.

CDR3 length equals 11 residues. Germline assignment: CDR1 SGHAT and CDR2 FQDESV (reference sequence). V dropped 4 bases and J dropped 10 bases, with 8 bases sitting between them. Running of the assay took place at deep level. When replicate PCRs were run on sorted subsets, they used about 220 ng DNA, tens of thousands of T cell genomes. Sequenced by immunoSEQ multiplex PCR; TCRdb stores in-frame clones only, minus some. The sample has about 770,000 clones; around 77% are singletons. The specimen sequenced was memory CD4+ T cells sorted from blood. Described subset: CD45RA-negative fraction. The TCR sequence derives from a woman aged 25 to 39 in good health. V gene TRBV11-1 combines with J gene TRBJ2-1; D not resolved. Written as DNA, the CDR3 is TGTGCCAGCAGCTCTTTAGGGGAGCAGTTCTTC. It is translated as CASSSLGEQFF.